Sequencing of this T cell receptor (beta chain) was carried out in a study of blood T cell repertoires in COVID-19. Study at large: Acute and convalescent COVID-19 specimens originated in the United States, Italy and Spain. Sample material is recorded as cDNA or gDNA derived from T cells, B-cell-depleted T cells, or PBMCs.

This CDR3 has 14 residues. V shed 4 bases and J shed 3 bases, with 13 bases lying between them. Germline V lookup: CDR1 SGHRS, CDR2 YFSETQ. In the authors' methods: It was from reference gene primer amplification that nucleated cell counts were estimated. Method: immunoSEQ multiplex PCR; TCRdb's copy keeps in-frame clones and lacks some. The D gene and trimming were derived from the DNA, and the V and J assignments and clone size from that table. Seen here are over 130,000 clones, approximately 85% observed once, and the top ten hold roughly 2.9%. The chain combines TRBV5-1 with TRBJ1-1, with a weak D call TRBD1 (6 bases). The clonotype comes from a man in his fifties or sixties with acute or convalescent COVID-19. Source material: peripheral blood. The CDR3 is CASSVGQSDTEAFF. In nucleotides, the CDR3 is TGCGCCAGCAGCGTTGGACAGTCGGACACTGAAGCTTTCTTT.